One sample yielded the 29 T cell receptor beta chains listed below, sequenced in a study of blood T cell repertoires in COVID-19. The method was immunoSEQ multiplex PCR; TCRdb's version includes in-frame clones alone and lacks a portion of them. The profile covers approximately 290,000 clones, with 80% to 95% appearing a single time and 0.95% to 1.2% taken by the ten largest. The sample taken for sequencing was PBMCs or T cells enriched from blood (not recorded which). The receptor set was obtained from a woman in her twenties or thirties who had recovered from COVID-19.

V is TRBV29-1 and J is TRBJ1-5; 7 bases are a match to TRBD1. V shed 7 bases, J shed 3 bases, and the junction held 3 bases outside the gene matches. CDR1 is SQVTM and CDR2 is ANQGSEA in the germline V gene. The CDR3 consists of 12 residues. CDR3 amino acids: CSAGGNNQPQHF. DNA of the CDR3: TGCAGCGCAGGGGGTAACAATCAGCCCCAGCATTTT.

This clone was picked up a small number of times. The chain carries TRBV13 and TRBJ1-2; 7 bases fit TRBD1. The CDR3 has 15 residues. Germline CDR1 reads PRHDT; CDR2 reads FYEKMQ (reference sequence). V shed 6 bases and J 7 bases; nucleotides not matched to a gene: 14. The CDR3 region has the DNA TGTGCCAGCAGTCAAAGGGGGCCAGGGTCCGGTGGCTACACCTTC. Protein product: CASSQRGPGSGGYTF.

This clone was seen only once. The chain joins TRBV7-9 to TRBJ2-3; 9 nucleotides agree with TRBD2. The CDR3 spans 16 residues. Germline lookup yields CDR1 SEHNR and CDR2 FQNEAQ (reference sequence). Germline trimming cut 4 bases from V and 5 bases from J; bases unmatched to any gene: 10. In nucleotides, the CDR3 is TGTGCCAGCAGCTCGACTAGCGGAAAGTGGTTAGATACGCAGTATTTT. Amino acids: CASSSTSGKWLDTQYF.

V usage is TRBV19 and J usage is TRBJ2-3; D is uncertain. The V and J ends lost 3 bases and 0 bases respectively, with 7 bases between them. Germline CDR1 is LNHDA and CDR2 is SQIVND (reference sequence). The CDR3 has 14 amino acids. CDR3 coding DNA: TGTGCCAGTAGTATCAGGTTCAGCACAGATACGCAGTATTTT. This sequence encodes CASSIRFSTDTQYF.

This CDR3 reads CASTKQQGITEAFF. The DNA for the CDR3 is TGTGCCAGCACAAAGCAACAGGGGATCACTGAAGCTTTCTTT. The chain has TRBV6-5 and TRBJ1-1; 7 bases are shared with TRBD1. The CDR3 is 14 residues long. V was pared by 7 bases and J by 4 bases, with 9 bases of the junction left unmatched. Germline-derived CDR1 and CDR2 are MNHEY and SVGAGI.

This chain links TRBV11-2 with TRBJ2-7; 7 bases are shared with TRBD2. There are 15 residues in the CDR3. V was clipped by 4 bases and J by 4 bases; unmatched bases: 10. Germline V gene lookup returns CDR1 SGHAT and CDR2 FQNNGV. The CDR3 bases are TGTGCCAGCAGCTCTCCGTCCCTAGCGGCGTACGAGCAGTACTTC. Translating it yields CASSSPSLAAYEQYF. The entire variable domain, with the rest obtained from reference TRBV11-2 and TRBJ2-7, is as follows: EAGVAQSPRYKIIEKRQSVAFWCNPISGHATLYWYQQILGQGPKLLIQFQNNGVVDDSQLPKDRFSAERLKGVDSTLKIQPAKLEDSAVYLCASSSPSLAAYEQYFGPGTRLTVT.

The chain carries TRBV5-4 and TRBJ2-2; 11 nucleotides line up with TRBD1. Germline trimming cut 1 base from V and 7 bases from J; bases unmatched to any gene: 6. There are 16 residues in the CDR3. CDR1 and CDR2 from the germline V gene are SGHNT and YYREEE (reference sequence). DNA of the CDR3: TGTGCCAGCAGCTTGCACGGACAGGGGGCTGTCGGGGAGCTGTTTTTT. Translating it yields CASSLHGQGAVGELFF.

V and J are TRBV4-2 and TRBJ2-7, with 9 bases lining up with TRBD2. Germline assignment: CDR1 LGHNA and CDR2 YNFKEQ. The CDR3 runs to 16 residues. The V segment lost 1 base and the J segment 2 bases; nucleotides outside the gene matches: 6. CDR3 sequence reads: CASSQALSSGTYEQYF. CDR3 bases: TGTGCCAGCAGCCAAGCCTTGTCTAGCGGGACCTACGAGCAGTACTTC.

The V call is TRBV19, the J call TRBJ2-2; D is possibly TRBD2 (5 bases). Germline assignment: CDR1 LNHDA and CDR2 SQIVND (reference sequence). V gave up 5 bases and J gave up 3 bases, with 10 bases separating them. The CDR3 covers 14 residues. The DNA of the CDR3 is TGTGCCAGTAGTTTGTTCGGGGACACCGGGGAGCTGTTTTTT. Translation: CASSLFGDTGELFF.

The V and J genes are TRBV7-9 and TRBJ1-1, with D unresolved. The CDR3 runs to 15 residues. CDR1 is SEHNR, CDR2 FQNEAQ, per germline (reference sequence). V dropped 5 bases and J dropped 1 base, with 14 bases sitting between them. The CDR3 nucleotides read TGTGCCAGCAGCCCCCCAGTACCCGCGAACACTGAAGCTTTCTTT. The encoded protein is CASSPPVPANTEAFF.

This clone was seen only once. V and J are TRBV28 and TRBJ1-6; maybe TRBD1 (6 bases). The ends were cut back, 7 bases at V and 5 bases at J, with 18 bases in the middle. The CDR3 spans 16 residues. Germline lookup yields CDR1 MDHEN and CDR2 SYDVKM. The CDR3 loop is CASKSIRDTHNSPLHF. CDR3 bases: TGTGCCAGCAAGAGTATCCGGGACACTCATAATTCACCCCTCCACTTT.

This sequence joins TRBV6-2 or TRBV6-3 and TRBJ1-2; the D gene is possibly TRBD1 (6 bases). Germline V lookup: CDR1 MNHEY, CDR2 SVGEGT. Trimming stripped 5 bases from V and 7 bases from J, with 17 bases between. The CDR3 has 14 amino acids. The DNA for the CDR3 is TGTGCCAGCAGTCCACAGGGTCTCGGTTCTGGCTACACCTTC. This sequence encodes CASSPQGLGSGYTF.

In this sample, this clone turned up once. The chain recombines TRBV5-6 with TRBJ1-5, with TRBD1 matching over 9 bases. This CDR3 is built from 17 residues. CDR1 and CDR2 from the germline V gene are SGHDT and YYEEEE. J was trimmed by 5 bases and V by 0 bases; bases with no gene match: 9. CDR3 residues: CASSLGWTDRGDQPQHF. The CDR3 nucleotides are TGTGCCAGCAGCTTGGGGTGGACGGACAGGGGAGATCAGCCCCAGCATTTT.

The chain joins TRBV28 to TRBJ1-6; 8 nucleotides line up with TRBD1. The CDR3 contains 15 residues. Germline loops: CDR1 MDHEN, CDR2 SYDVKM. Trimming cost V 5 bases and J 7 bases; bases outside gene matches: 7. The CDR3 reads CASSPDRASNSPLHF. CDR3 sequence (DNA): TGTGCCAGCAGTCCGGACAGGGCCTCCAATTCACCCCTCCACTTT. The entire variable domain, with the rest obtained from reference TRBV28 and TRBJ1-6, is as follows: DVKVTQSSRYLVKRTGEKVFLECVQDMDHENMFWYRQDPGLGLRLIYFSYDVKMKEKGDIPEGYSVSREKKERFSLILESASTNQTSMYLCASSPDRASNSPLHFGNGTRLTVT.

J is TRBJ2-3 and V is TRBV11-2; TRBD1 is a possible D gene (5 bases). The length of the CDR3 is 14 residues. Germline V CDR1 and CDR2: SGHAT, FQNNGV. Trimming removed 6 bases from V and 1 base from J, with 11 bases in between. The CDR3 spells CASRVQGGTDTQYF. For the CDR3, the DNA is TGTGCCAGCAGAGTCCAGGGCGGCACAGATACGCAGTATTTT.

The chain employs TRBV11-2 and TRBJ2-3; 8 bases are shared with TRBD1. CDR1 is SGHAT and CDR2 is FQNNGV in the germline V gene. CDR3 length: 13 residues. V lost 7 bases and J lost 4; bases outside the gene matches: 4. The CDR3 bases are TGTGCCAGCACCAGGACAGGGTCAGATACGCAGTATTTT. Amino acid sequence: CASTRTGSDTQYF.

This rearrangement joins TRBV28 to TRBJ2-6; D unclear. Germline CDR1 MDHEN, CDR2 SYDVKM. This CDR3 is 12 amino acids long. The V end was cut by 6 bases, the J end by 6 bases, with 6 bases between. The CDR3 DNA sequence: TGTGCCAGCAGGCAGGAGGCCAACGTCCTGACTTTC. It is translated as CASRQEANVLTF.

The rearrangement joins TRBV27 to TRBJ2-1, with D tentatively TRBD2 (6 bases). Between the trimmed V and J ends, which lost 0 bases and 0 bases, there was a span of 9 bases. The CDR3 contains 16 residues. CDR1 is MNHEY and CDR2 is SMNVEV in the germline V gene (reference sequence). The CDR3 sequence: CASSLSTGSSYNEQFF. The DNA of the CDR3 is TGTGCCAGCAGTTTATCGACCGGGAGCTCCTACAATGAGCAGTTCTTC.

The chain recombines TRBV28 with TRBJ2-1, with 7 bases lining up with TRBD1. The trim removed 4 bases at V and 6 bases at J, leaving 0 bases unmatched. CDR1 and CDR2 (germline): MDHEN, SYDVKM. The CDR3 has 12 amino acids. CDR3 nucleotide sequence: TGTGCCAGCAGTTGGGACAGCAATGAGCAGTTCTTC. Amino acid sequence: CASSWDSNEQFF. Variable domain in full (rest from reference TRBV28 and TRBJ2-1): DVKVTQSSRYLVKRTGEKVFLECVQDMDHENMFWYRQDPGLGLRLIYFSYDVKMKEKGDIPEGYSVSREKKERFSLILESASTNQTSMYLCASSWDSNEQFFGPGTRLTVL.

As concerns this clone: The identical CDR3 is also encoded by other nucleotide sequences in the sample. J is TRBJ2-7 and V is TRBV27; D perhaps matches TRBD1 (5 bases). The CDR3 extends over 13 amino acids. V lost 5 bases to trimming and J lost 1 base, with 9 bases between them. Germline CDR1 reads MNHEY; CDR2 reads SMNVEV (reference sequence). DNA of the CDR3: TGTGCCAGCAGTCCTTCAGGGTCCTACGAGCAGTACTTC. This gives the protein CASSPSGSYEQYF.

The chain uses TRBV7-3 and TRBJ2-1; TRBD2 matches 11 bases. CDR3 length: 15 amino acids. Trimming at V came to 5 bases and at J to 8 bases, leaving 8 bases not matched to a gene. CDR1 is SGHTA and CDR2 is FQGTGA in the germline V gene. Here the CDR3 reads CASSSTGTSGDEQFF. CDR3 DNA: TGTGCCAGCAGCAGCACCGGGACTAGCGGAGATGAGCAGTTCTTC.

V and J are TRBV11-2 and TRBJ2-7, with TRBD1 identical over 9 bases. V was clipped by 6 bases and J by 2 bases; unmatched bases: 8. Germline V gives CDR1 SGHAT, CDR2 FQNNGV. CDR3 length equals 15 residues. The CDR3 region has the DNA TGTGCCAGCAGACCCGGACAGGGGATGGCCTACGAGCAGTACTTC. It translates to CASRPGQGMAYEQYF.

The chain combines TRBV4-2 with TRBJ2-6, with 8 bases aligning to TRBD1. The CDR3 extends over 18 amino acids. Germline CDR1 LGHNA, CDR2 YNFKEQ. Unmatched junction bases numbered 5, after V lost 1 base and J lost 0 bases. DNA of the CDR3: TGTGCCAGCAGCCAAGGGTCTCAGGGGGCCTCTGGGGCCAACGTCCTGACTTTC. Amino acid sequence: CASSQGSQGASGANVLTF.

This clone has a single count. The V gene is TRBV4-3, the J gene TRBJ2-5; TRBD2 agrees at 14 bases. Germline V CDR1 and CDR2: LGHNA, YSLEER. The CDR3 covers 15 residues. Germline trimming cut 3 bases from V and 5 bases from J; bases unmatched to any gene: 2. The CDR3 sequence: CASSQGTSGSETQYF. CDR3 bases: TGCGCCAGCAGCCAGGGGACTAGCGGGAGTGAGACCCAGTACTTC.

The chain employs TRBV14 and TRBJ1-6, with a weak D call TRBD1 (6 bases). The CDR3 runs to 16 residues. Germline V gene data show CDR1 as SGHDN and CDR2 as FVKESK. Trimming left V 0 bases short and J 7 bases short, with 13 bases between. The CDR3 region is CASSQEIGTPNSPLHF. For the CDR3, the DNA is TGTGCCAGCAGCCAAGAAATTGGGACACCGAATTCACCCCTCCACTTT.

This clone was observed a few times. The genes are TRBV27 and TRBJ1-1; a weak D match, TRBD1 (6 bases). Per the germline V gene, CDR1 is MNHEY and CDR2 is SMNVEV (reference sequence). The CDR3 sequence is 13 residues long. The V end lost 8 bases, the J end lost 1 base, and 11 bases lay between the germline ends. This CDR3 is CASRPQGNTEAFF. The DNA of the CDR3 is TGTGCCAGCCGACCACAGGGGAACACTGAAGCTTTCTTT.

The table lists this clone with many counts. The rearrangement joins TRBV28 to TRBJ2-1; TRBD1 matches at 10 bases. Trimming cost V 6 bases and J 4 bases; bases outside gene matches: 6. Germline-derived CDR1 and CDR2 are MDHEN and SYDVKM. This CDR3 region has 15 residues. The CDR3 nucleotides are TGTGCCAGCAGCCCGGGACAGGGGAGGTACAATGAGCAGTTCTTC. Its protein is CASSPGQGRYNEQFF.

The J gene is TRBJ1-2, the V gene TRBV23-1; tentative D call: TRBD1 (5 bases). TRBV23-1 is noted as an ORF with a role that remains uncertain. V was clipped by 3 bases and J by 8 bases, with 19 bases between them. CDR3 length: 15 amino acids. The CDR3 region is CASSQKRQPGMGYTF. In DNA form, the CDR3 reads TGCGCCAGCAGTCAGAAGCGACAGCCGGGTATGGGCTACACCTTC.

The rearrangement links TRBV5-4 to TRBJ2-7; maybe TRBD1 (6 bases). This CDR3 has 12 residues. V was clipped by 4 bases and J by 3 bases, with 8 bases between them. Per the germline V gene, CDR1 is SGHNT and CDR2 is YYREEE (reference sequence). CDR3 in DNA: TGTGCCAGCAGCGTGGACAGCTACGAGCAGTACTTC. As protein: CASSVDSYEQYF.